This paragraph covers one TCR beta chain sequence. The specificity of this receptor is unknown. Qualities for individual bases were not recorded, and no much larger clone is one base off. No immune events such as infections were documented for the healthy donors during the collection period. Healthy-donor blood repertoires served as a training cohort to calibrate time-dependent variance in a beta-binomial model of T-cell clone differential abundance. There were some 10 healthy donors in the training cohort, of whom 3 were female and 7 were male. An age range of about 29 to 70 years, with an average of 43 years, was recorded for the donors. Whole blood, obtained from a commercial supplier, was collected from each healthy donor at three time points spaced two weeks apart. For immunosequencing, genomic DNA was extracted from unsorted whole blood. The entry originates in a study of identifying expanded T cells in peripheral blood (dated by TCRdb to 2018 to 2020). Notes on the research overall: Technical replicates were generated by sequencing separate aliquots of the same genomic DNA pool, with four replicates compared pairwise. What the authors observed across the whole study: For all healthy donors, the variance in clone template counts between approximately two-week samples rose significantly as total template count increased. Approximately 1.2 differentially abundant clones were flagged by the binomial model between technical replicates, whereas about 15 and 19 were flagged over about two weeks and four weeks, respectively. It was expected by the authors that biological variance in healthy repertoires might increase further over much longer intervals, such as months to years. The beta-binomial model significantly reduced the number of clones called differentially abundant and the false-positive rate across all healthy-donor time intervals.

Including the terminal cysteine and phenylalanine, the CDR3 comprises 16 residues. Only the CDR3 DNA is retained, 48 bases long and in frame from the first base. TCRbeta CDR3 regions were profiled with the immunoSEQ Assay using bias-controlled multiplex PCR amplification of genomic DNA. In the original analysis: To quantify the absolute abundance of each unique TCRbeta CDR3 region, the sequences were collapsed and filtered. Differential abundance was tested with two models: a binomial (Fisher-equivalent) model and a beta-binomial model that adds time-dependent variance fitted from healthy donors. Clones with fewer than 5 combined templates were removed, and a clone was called differentially abundant if the clone's Benjamini-Hochberg FDR was below 0.01. The form v = (b*log(k)+a)^2 was used to model beta-binomial variance as a function of total template count across the two samples. The table was pulled from immuneACCESS by TCRdb, which kept in-frame rearrangements only. Such tables lose some clones; where checked, under half of the loss comes from unresolved V genes, and the rest has no known cause. The V and J calls and clone size come from that table; D and trimming were worked out from the DNA. The sample table records about 100,000 clones; approximately 88% of these occur just once. The ten top clones hold approximately 5.7% of the sample.

The chain was built from TRBV21-1 and TRBJ1-2. TRBV21-1 is a recognized pseudogene. The sample taken for sequencing was blood. The receptor was isolated from a person aged 18-70 years in good health. The CDR3 protein sequence reads: CASSNRQGESNYGYTF. The nucleotide sequence is TGTGCCAGCAGCAATAGGCAGGGAGAATCTAACTATGGCTACACCTTC.